This TCR beta chain is from a study of T cells expressing NK-cell markers. About the research overall: Among eight sequenced donors, seven carried HCMV seropositivity while one was seronegative. Notes on the study in general: Top CD8+ clonotypes included the dominant CD3+CD56+NKG2C+ clonotypes in 5 to 7 donors.

TCRdb re-called the 5' RACE reads and shows each CDR3 protein once, DNA omitted. The sample features approximately 380,000 distinct CDR3 sequences, with roughly 5.2% in its top ten. This CDR3 contains 15 residues. Germline CDR1 and CDR2: SEHNR and FQNEAQ (reference sequence). A note on this clonotype: Its antigen is not known.

J is TRBJ1-1 and V is TRBV7-9. The sequence derives from a man aged 18-75 years in good health. The sample comprised blood T cells: a sorted CD56 or NKG2C T cell subset, CD4+ or CD8+ T cells, or bulk PBMC T cells (not recorded which). CDR3 loop: CASSLGDHGNTEAFF.